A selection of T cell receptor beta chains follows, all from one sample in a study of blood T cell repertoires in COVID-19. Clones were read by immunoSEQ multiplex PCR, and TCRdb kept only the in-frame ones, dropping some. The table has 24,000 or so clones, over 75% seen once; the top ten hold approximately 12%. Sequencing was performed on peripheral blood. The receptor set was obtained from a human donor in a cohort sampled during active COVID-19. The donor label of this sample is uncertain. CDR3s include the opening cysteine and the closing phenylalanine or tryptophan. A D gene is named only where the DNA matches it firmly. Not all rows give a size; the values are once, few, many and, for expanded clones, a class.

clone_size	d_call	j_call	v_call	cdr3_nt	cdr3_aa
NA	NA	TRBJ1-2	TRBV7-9	TGTGCCAGCAGCTTAGCGGCCCGTTCGTATGGCTACACCTTC	CASSLAARSYGYTF
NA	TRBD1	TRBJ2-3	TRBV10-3	TGTGCCATCAGTGAGTCGACAGGGGCGGATACGCAGTATTTT	CAISESTGADTQYF
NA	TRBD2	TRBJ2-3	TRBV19	TGTGCCCTAGCCCCACTAGCGGGGGGCCCAGATACGCAGTATTTT	CALAPLAGGPDTQYF
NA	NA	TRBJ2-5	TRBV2	TGTGCCAGCAGTGAAGAGGCAGGGGAAGAGACCCAGTACTTC	CASSEEAGEETQYF
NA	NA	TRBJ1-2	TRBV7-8	TGTGCCAGCAGCTTAGTCGGGACTAACTATGGCTACACCTTC	CASSLVGTNYGYTF
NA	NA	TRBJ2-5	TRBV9	TGTGCCAGCAGCGTCTCCGGGGGGCTGATTCAAGAGACCCAGTACTTC	CASSVSGGLIQETQYF
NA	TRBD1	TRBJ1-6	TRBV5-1	TGCGCCAGCAGCTTGAGTTGGACAGGGGGGCCATCACCCCTCCACTTT	CASSLSWTGGPSPLHF
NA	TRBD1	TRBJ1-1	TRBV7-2	TGTGCCAGCAGGGTCGGGACAGTGAATTCTGAAGCTTTCTTT	CASRVGTVNSEAFF
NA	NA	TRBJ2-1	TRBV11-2	TGTGCCAGCAGCGGTAGAGCGGCGTACTCCTACAATGAGCAGTTCTTC	CASSGRAAYSYNEQFF
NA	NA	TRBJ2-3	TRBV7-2	TGTGCCAGCAGCTTAGATAGGGGCCCATATACGCAGTATTTT	CASSLDRGPYTQYF
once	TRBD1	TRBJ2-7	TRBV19	TGTGCCAGTAGTGCCAACAGGGGTTTTTTCTACGAGCAGTACTTC	CASSANRGFFYEQYF
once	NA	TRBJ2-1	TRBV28	TGTGCCAGCAGCACTAGTGTATATGGGAATGAGCAGTTCTTC	CASSTSVYGNEQFF
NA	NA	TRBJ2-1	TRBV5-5	TGTGCCAGCTCCTGGGGGGGGCGATCGGGCAATGAGCAGTTCTTC	CASSWGGRSGNEQFF
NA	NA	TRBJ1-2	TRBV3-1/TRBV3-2	TGTGCCAGCAGCCAAGATGGGGGCCTAACAGGGTTAACTAACTATGGCTACACCTTC	CASSQDGGLTGLTNYGYTF
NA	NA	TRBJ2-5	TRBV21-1	TGTGCCAGCAGCGTTCGGGGACACCTTCAAGAGACCCAGTACTTC	CASSVRGHLQETQYF
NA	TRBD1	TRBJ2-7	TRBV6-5	TGTGCCAGCAGTTGGACAGGGGGAGGTTACGAGCAGTACTTC	CASSWTGGGYEQYF
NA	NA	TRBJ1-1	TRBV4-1	TGCGCCAGCAGCCAAAGCAGGGGGAACACTGAAGCTTTCTTT	CASSQSRGNTEAFF
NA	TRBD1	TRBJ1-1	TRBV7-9	TGTGCCAGCAGCTTTACAGGGGGAGCGAACACTGAAGCTTTCTTT	CASSFTGGANTEAFF
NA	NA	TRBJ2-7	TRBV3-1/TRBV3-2	TGTGCCAGCAGCAAGACCGGGACAACGGACGAGCAGTACTTC	CASSKTGTTDEQYF
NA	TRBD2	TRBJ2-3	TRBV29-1	TGCAGCGTTTGGGGAGGGGAAGATACGCAGTATTTT	CSVWGGEDTQYF
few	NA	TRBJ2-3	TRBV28	TGTGCCAGCAGTTTCCCCCTGGCGGGACGGGACACAGATACGCAGTATTTT	CASSFPLAGRDTDTQYF
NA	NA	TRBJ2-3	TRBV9	TGTGCCAGCAGCACGCAAGTAGCAGATACGCAGTATTTT	CASSTQVADTQYF
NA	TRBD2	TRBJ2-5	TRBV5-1	TGCGCCAGCAGCTTGGAGCTAGCGGGAGAGACCCAGTACTTC	CASSLELAGETQYF
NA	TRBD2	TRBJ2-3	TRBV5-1	TGCGCCAGCAGCCCCGGGGTAGCGGGGGGGCCAAACACAGATACGCAGTATTTT	CASSPGVAGGPNTDTQYF
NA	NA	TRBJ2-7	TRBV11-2	TGTGCCAGCACCTCCTTTGGGGGGGGCCTTTCCGAGCAGTACTTC	CASTSFGGGLSEQYF
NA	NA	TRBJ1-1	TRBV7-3	TGTGCCAGCAGCTCCGACTCGAACACTGAAGCTTTCTTT	CASSSDSNTEAFF
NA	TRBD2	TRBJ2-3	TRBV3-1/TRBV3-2	TGTGCCAGCAGCCAAGATCCTAGCGGGGGCACAGATACGCAGTATTTT	CASSQDPSGGTDTQYF
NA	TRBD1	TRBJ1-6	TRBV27	TGTGCCAGCAGCAGGACAGGGACACAATCCTATAATTCACCCCTCCACTTT	CASSRTGTQSYNSPLHF
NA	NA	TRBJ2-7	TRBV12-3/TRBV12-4	TGTGCCAGCAGTTTATTAAGACTCGAGCAGTACTTC	CASSLLRLEQYF
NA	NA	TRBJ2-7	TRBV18	TGTGCCAGCTCACCGGGGGCGGTTCGTGACGAGCAGTACTTC	CASSPGAVRDEQYF
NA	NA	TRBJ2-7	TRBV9	TGTGCCAGCAGCAAGGACAGCTACGAGCAGTACTTC	CASSKDSYEQYF
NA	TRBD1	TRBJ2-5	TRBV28	TGTGCCAGCAGTTCCCCGGGACAGGGGGAGACCCAGTACTTC	CASSSPGQGETQYF
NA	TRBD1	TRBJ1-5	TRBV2	TGTGCCAGCAGTCGGGACAGGGATGGTCAGCCCCAGCATTTT	CASSRDRDGQPQHF
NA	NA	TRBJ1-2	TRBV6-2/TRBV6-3	TGTGCCAGCAGTAAAACCAGGGGCGCAGACTATGGCTACACCTTC	CASSKTRGADYGYTF
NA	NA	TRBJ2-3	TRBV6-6	TGTGCCAGCAGTTACGGGCAGAACACAGATACGCAGTATTTT	CASSYGQNTDTQYF
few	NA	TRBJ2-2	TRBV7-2	TGTGCCAGCAGCTTCGGGGGTGCGAACACCGGGGAGCTGTTTTTT	CASSFGGANTGELFF
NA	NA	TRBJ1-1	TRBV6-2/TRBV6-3	TGTGCCAGCAGCCGTATCTCTATGAACACTGAAGCTTTCTTT	CASSRISMNTEAFF
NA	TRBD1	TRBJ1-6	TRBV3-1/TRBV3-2	TGTGCCAGCAGGGACCGGGACAGGGGTAATTCACCCCTCCACTTT	CASRDRDRGNSPLHF
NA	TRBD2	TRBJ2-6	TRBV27	TGTGCCAGCAGTCCCATCGCGGGGGTAGCGTCTGGGGCCAACGTCCTGACTTTC	CASSPIAGVASGANVLTF
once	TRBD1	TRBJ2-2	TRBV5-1	TGCGCCAGCAGCTCGGTACCCAGGGGGAAGACCGGGGAGCTGTTTTTT	CASSSVPRGKTGELFF
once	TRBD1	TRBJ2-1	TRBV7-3	TGTGCCAGCAGCCCAGTCCCGACAGGGGTATACAATGAGCAGTTCTTC	CASSPVPTGVYNEQFF
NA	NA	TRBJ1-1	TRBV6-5	TGTGCCAGCAGCCTAACGTACGCTTTCTTT	CASSLTYAFF
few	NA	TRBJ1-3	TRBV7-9	TGTGCCAGCAGCCCCGCCAGGGCTAACTCTGGAAACACCATATATTTT	CASSPARANSGNTIYF
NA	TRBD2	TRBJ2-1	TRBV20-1	TGCAGTGCTAGGGGACTAGATGAGCAGTTCTTC	CSARGLDEQFF
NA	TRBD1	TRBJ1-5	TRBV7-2	TGTGCCAGCAGCTTAGCGACAGGGTTCATCAATCAGCCCCAGCATTTT	CASSLATGFINQPQHF
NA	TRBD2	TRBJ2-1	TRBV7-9	TGTGCCAGCAGCTTATTTAGCGGGGGTAATGAGCAGTTCTTC	CASSLFSGGNEQFF
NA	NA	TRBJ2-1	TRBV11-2	TGTGCCAGCAGCTTTGGACAGTACAATGAGCAGTTCTTC	CASSFGQYNEQFF
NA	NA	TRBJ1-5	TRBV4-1	TGCGCCAGCAGCCAAGCCGACAGGCGAGGGCCCCAGCATTTT	CASSQADRRGPQHF
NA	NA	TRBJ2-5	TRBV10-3	TGTGCCATCAGTACCTTGGGGACAAGAGCTCAAGAGACCCAGTACTTC	CAISTLGTRAQETQYF
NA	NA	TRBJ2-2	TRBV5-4	TGTGCCAGCAGCGCCGACGGGACCGGGGAGCTGTTTTTT	CASSADGTGELFF
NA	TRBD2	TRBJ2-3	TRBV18	TGTGCCAGCTCACCAGGGACTAGCGGGATCGCAGATACGCAGTATTTT	CASSPGTSGIADTQYF
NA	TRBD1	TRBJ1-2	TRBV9	TGTGCCAGCAGCGCCTCACGGACAGGGGGCATCCGAGGCTACACCTTC	CASSASRTGGIRGYTF